This entry features one T cell receptor beta chain sequence. There are 16 residues in the CDR3. CDR1 and CDR2 from the germline V gene are KGHSH and LQKENI. Trimming stripped 6 bases from V and 7 bases from J, with 22 bases between. This sample was included in a study of shared clonotypes between healthy human individuals. Only in-frame clones appear in the TCRdb table, and some are missing; sequencing was by immunoSEQ multiplex PCR. Here the sample spans approximately 2,000,000 clones, 85% to 95% being singletons. The chain uses TRBV18 and TRBJ2-1; no reliable D call. This TCR derives from a man between 18 and 29 years old in good health. Some clones in this sample may be carry-over from other donors' samples. The sequencing sample was made of naive CD4+ T cells from PBMCs. Documented subset: CD45RA+ positively selected. This CDR3 reads CASSPQSASLGNEQFF. The CDR3 DNA follows: TGTGCCAGCTCCCCTCAAAGTGCTAGTTTGGGTAATGAGCAGTTCTTC. The whole variable domain, filled in from reference TRBV18 and TRBJ2-1, reads NAGVMQNPRHLVRRRGQEARLRCSPMKGHSHVYWYRQLPEEGLKFMVYLQKENIIDESGMPKERFSAEFPKEGPSILRIQQVVRGDSAAYFCASSPQSASLGNEQFFGPGTRLTVL.